This TCR beta chain is from a study of graft-versus-host responses after intestinal transplantation. About the research overall: Each recipient received a multivisceral, liver-intestinal, or isolated intestinal graft. Whole-study findings and limits: Allografts carried high graft-versus-host to host-versus-graft clonal ratios in patients having graft-donor T cell macrochimerism. Declining HvG levels early post-transplant were linked to peak circulating GvH clone levels. Marrow from the recipient contained GvH clones, some of which had appeared first in ileum or blood.

Germline V gene sequence: CDR1 MNHEY, CDR2 SMNVEV (reference sequence). The CDR3 has 13 amino acids. Trimming took 3 bases from V and 3 from J, leaving 6 bases between them. Using immunoSEQ multiplex PCR, the repertoire was profiled, and TCRdb retains in-frame clones only, with some absent. The table includes under 90,000 clones, approximately 89% detected once. This clone appeared once. Its antigen is unidentified. The rearrangement joins TRBV27 to TRBJ1-5; no definite D call. Sequenced here: unstimulated CD4+ T cells sorted from spleen or lymph node cells, sampled before transplant. The sequence derives from a human donor who was the organ donor for an intestinal transplant. CDR3: CASSLGTNQPQHF. CDR3 coding DNA: TGTGCCAGCAGTTTGGGCACCAATCAGCCCCAGCATTTT.